This passage covers 31 T cell receptor beta chains from one sample sequenced in a study of lymphopenia after photon versus proton radiotherapy. Generated by immunoSEQ multiplex PCR, the TCRdb table keeps only in-frame clones and is missing some. The sample has approximately 70,000 clones, around 87% seen once. This specimen was peripheral blood, taken from a patient treated with proton-based radiotherapy. These receptors were taken from a man at least 80 years old with esophageal cancer.

In nucleotides, the CDR3 is TGTGCCAGCAGCTTGGGGTTAGTCACAGATACGCAGTATTTT. It encodes CASSLGLVTDTQYF. The chain is built from TRBV5-6 and TRBJ2-3; D not certain. Germline V gene lookup returns CDR1 SGHDT and CDR2 YYEEEE. CDR3 size: 14 residues. V was trimmed by 0 bases and J by 2 bases, leaving 7 bases between them. Supplemented by reference TRBV5-6 and TRBJ2-3, the full variable domain reads DAGVTQSPTHLIKTRGQQVTLRCSPKSGHDTVSWYQQALGQGPQFIFQYYEEEERQRGNFPDRFSGHQFPNYSSELNVNALLLGDSALYLCASSLGLVTDTQYFGPGTRLTVL.

V usage is TRBV5-6 and J usage is TRBJ2-1, with 11 bases fitting TRBD2. The CDR3 totals 17 residues. The germline V gene has CDR1 SGHDT and CDR2 YYEEEE. J was trimmed by 4 bases and V by 2 bases; bases with no gene match: 8. The CDR3 sequence: CASSFQLGLAVYNEQFF. The DNA for the CDR3 is TGTGCCAGCAGCTTTCAACTGGGACTAGCGGTGTACAATGAGCAGTTCTTC.

This clone was observed a handful of times. The CDR3 sequence: CAREENTEAFF. The CDR3 DNA follows: TGTGCCCGGGAGGAGAACACTGAAGCTTTCTTT. The gene calls are TRBV30 and TRBJ1-1; D is undetermined. The CDR3 loop spans 11 amino acids. Germline V gives CDR1 GTSNPN, CDR2 SVGIG (reference sequence). V was shortened by 8 bases and J by 1 base, with 8 bases between the two germline ends.

CDR3 nucleotide sequence: TGCGCCAGCTCAGTAGATTTGGTCACTGAAGCTTTCTTT. It encodes CASSVDLVTEAFF. The V and J genes are TRBV10-1 and TRBJ1-1; D ambiguous. Trimming took 8 bases from V and 4 from J, leaving 14 bases between them. Germline-derived CDR1 and CDR2 are WNHNN and SYGVQD (reference sequence). The CDR3 is 13 amino acids.

The chain uses TRBV7-9 and TRBJ2-7; 10 nucleotides match TRBD2. The CDR3 consists of 15 residues. V shed 2 bases, J shed 1 base, and the junction held 2 bases outside the gene matches. In germline, CDR1 is SEHNR, CDR2 FQNEAQ (reference sequence). The CDR3 sequence is CASSLKGLASYEQYF. DNA of the CDR3: TGTGCCAGCAGCTTAAAGGGACTAGCGTCCTACGAGCAGTACTTC. Full variable domain (outside the CDR3, taken from reference TRBV7-9 and TRBJ2-7): DTGVSQNPRHKITKRGQNVTFRCDPISEHNRLYWYRQTLGQGPEFLTYFQNEAQLEKSRLLSDRFSAERPKGSFSTLEIQRTEQGDSAMYLCASSLKGLASYEQYFGPGTRLTVT.

V and J are TRBV7-2 and TRBJ2-5, with D possibly being TRBD1 or TRBD2 (6 bases each). The CDR3 loop spans 15 amino acids. The germline V gene has CDR1 SGHTA and CDR2 FQGNSA. V lost 1 base and J lost 4, with 13 bases in between. CDR3: CASSLVGGTRETQYF. For the CDR3, the DNA is TGTGCCAGCAGCTTAGTTGGCGGGACAAGAGAGACCCAGTACTTC.

The chain recombines TRBV4-2 with TRBJ2-7, with D perhaps given as TRBD1 or TRBD2 (5 bases each). The CDR3 has 14 amino acids. Looked up from germline, CDR1 is LGHNA and CDR2 is YNFKEQ. The V and J ends lost 2 bases and 4 bases respectively, with 12 bases between them. The CDR3: CASSQTRDGYEQYF. The CDR3 bases are TGTGCCAGCAGCCAAACCCGGGACGGATACGAGCAGTACTTC.

This clone was detected only once. The chain combines TRBV5-4 with TRBJ1-1; weak D call: TRBD1 (5 bases). Trimming removed 4 bases at V and 0 bases at J, with 10 bases between. This CDR3 is built from 14 residues. Per the germline V gene, CDR1 is SGHNT and CDR2 is YYREEE (reference sequence). This CDR3 is CASSAGGLNTEAFF. The CDR3 nucleotides read TGTGCCAGCAGCGCCGGGGGACTGAACACTGAAGCTTTCTTT.

The rearrangement uses TRBV7-2 and TRBJ2-1; D may correspond to TRBD1 or TRBD2 (6 bases each). CDR3 length equals 14 residues. Trimming left V 4 bases short and J 10 bases short, with 17 bases between. Per the germline V gene, CDR1 is SGHTA and CDR2 is FQGNSA. The CDR3 DNA reads as TGTGCCAGCAGCTCTCGAGTTGGGGGGCGGGAGCAGTTCTTC. Its translation: CASSSRVGGREQFF.

The chain recombines TRBV2 with TRBJ2-3, with 8 bases lining up with TRBD2. The germline V gene encodes CDR1 SNHLY and CDR2 FYNNEI. Trimming cost V 3 bases and J 4 bases; bases outside gene matches: 9. The CDR3 is 16 amino acids. CDR3 sequence reads: CASSDSGLEVADTQYF. The CDR3, as DNA: TGTGCCAGCAGTGACTCGGGACTAGAGGTTGCAGATACGCAGTATTTT. Variable domain in full (rest from reference TRBV2 and TRBJ2-3): EPEVTQTPSHQVTQMGQEVILRCVPISNHLYFYWYRQILGQKVEFLVSFYNNEISEKSEIFDDQFSVERPDGSNFTLKIRSTKLEDSAMYFCASSDSGLEVADTQYFGPGTRLTVL.

This chain joins TRBV5-4 and TRBJ2-3, with 7 bases matching TRBD2. The CDR3 is 15 amino acids. The V gene end was trimmed by 0 bases and the J gene end by 3 bases; junction bases not matched to a gene: 4. Germline CDR1 SGHNT, CDR2 YYREEE (reference sequence). The CDR3 coding sequence is TGTGCCAGCAGCTTGGGGACTAGTTATACAGATACGCAGTATTTT. Amino acid sequence: CASSLGTSYTDTQYF.

The chain combines TRBV19 with TRBJ1-2, with D hard to call. V was cut by 2 bases and J by 2 bases, with 9 bases left in between. This CDR3 is built from 14 residues. Germline lookup yields CDR1 LNHDA and CDR2 SQIVND (reference sequence). The CDR3 region has the DNA TGTGCCAGTAGTATATCCAGTCCCAACTATGGCTACACCTTC. This sequence encodes CASSISSPNYGYTF.

V is TRBV23-1 and J is TRBJ2-7; a possible D gene is TRBD1 (5 bases). TRBV23-1 is sorted into the ORF group, with uncertain function. Trimming pared 0 bases from V and 1 base from J, leaving 7 bases between. This CDR3 has 14 residues. The CDR3 loop is CASSQSQGSYEQYF. The DNA for the CDR3 is TGCGCCAGCAGTCAATCGCAGGGTTCCTACGAGCAGTACTTC.

This chain uses TRBV7-3 with TRBJ2-2; TRBD2 might be the D (6 bases). V dropped 4 bases and J dropped 6 bases, with 9 bases sitting between them. The CDR3 spans 13 residues. Germline CDR1 reads SGHTA; CDR2 reads FQGTGA. The CDR3 here is CASSSPGAGELFF. CDR3 nucleotide sequence: TGTGCCAGCAGCTCACCGGGGGCCGGGGAGCTGTTTTTT.

V is TRBV2 and J is TRBJ2-7; 10 bases are a match to TRBD1. Per germline, CDR1 SNHLY and CDR2 FYNNEI. The CDR3 is 17 residues long. V lost 11 bases to trimming and J lost 4 bases; unmatched junction nucleotides: 20. As DNA, the CDR3 is TGTGCCGGATCATACCTACCTGGGGGACAGGGGACATACGAGCAGTACTTC. Translation gives CAGSYLPGGQGTYEQYF.

DNA of the CDR3: TGTGCCTGGACATCCAGGGGGCTCAGCCCCTACGAGCAGTACTTC. It specifies CAWTSRGLSPYEQYF. V and J are TRBV30 and TRBJ2-7, with TRBD1 identical over 8 bases. The CDR3 is made up of 15 amino acids. The V gene's germline CDR1 is GTSNPN and CDR2 SVGIG (reference sequence). Trimming removed 4 bases from V and 2 bases from J; junction bases left unmatched: 10.

This chain's CDR3 is CASSADSGNTIYF. The CDR3 DNA is TGCGCCAGCAGCGCGGACTCTGGAAACACCATATATTTT. The chain has TRBV5-1 and TRBJ1-3; no clear D gene. The germline CDR1 and CDR2 sequences are SGHRS and YFSETQ. CDR3 length: 13 amino acids. Trimming removed 4 bases at V and 0 bases at J, with 5 bases between.

Of note for this clone: At one of its ends the junction is not consistent with the germline gene, which may arise from a read error. The V gene is TRBV19, the J gene TRBJ1-5; the D gene is possibly TRBD1 (6 bases). Germline values: CDR1 LNHDA, CDR2 SQIVND (reference sequence). The CDR3 spans 15 residues. The CDR3 sequence: CASSLETGSNQPQHF. For the CDR3, the DNA is TGTGCCAGTAGTCTAGAGACAGGAAGCAATCAGCCCCAGCATTTT.

V is TRBV21-1 and J is TRBJ1-1. TRBV21-1 is assigned pseudogene status. The CDR3 has 16 residues. CDR3 protein: CASSRRGVVRDTEAFF. The DNA for the CDR3 is TGTGCCAGCAGCAGAAGAGGGGTAGTAAGGGACACTGAAGCTTTCTTT.

This clone was seen a single time. The chain has TRBV30 and TRBJ2-2; 9 nucleotides align to TRBD1. Germline V gene lookup returns CDR1 GTSNPN and CDR2 SVGIG (reference sequence). The CDR3 is made up of 15 amino acids. Germline trimming cut 2 bases from V and 8 bases from J; bases unmatched to any gene: 9. The CDR3 here is CAWSSLTGGAGELFF. The CDR3 bases are TGTGCCTGGAGTTCCCTCACAGGGGGCGCGGGGGAGCTGTTTTTT.

The chain carries TRBV30 and TRBJ2-2, with 8 bases matching TRBD2. V shed 1 base, J shed 0 bases, and the junction held 7 bases outside the gene matches. From germline, CDR1 is GTSNPN and CDR2 SVGIG (reference sequence). The CDR3 spans 17 residues. The CDR3 DNA follows: TGTGCCTGGAGTGAAATCACAGCGGGAGCGAACACCGGGGAGCTGTTTTTT. Its protein is CAWSEITAGANTGELFF. The whole variable domain, filled in from reference TRBV30 and TRBJ2-2, reads SQTIHQWPATLVQPVGSPLSLECTVEGTSNPNLYWYRQAAGRGLQLLFYSVGIGQISSEVPQNLSASRPQDRQFILSSKKLLLSDSGFYLCAWSEITAGANTGELFFGEGSRLTVL.

The V gene is TRBV5-6, the J gene TRBJ2-3; the match to TRBD2 covers 7 bases. This CDR3 region has 15 residues. Germline V gene lookup returns CDR1 SGHDT and CDR2 YYEEEE. J gave up 1 base and V 3 bases, and 5 bases lay outside the gene matches. The CDR3 DNA reads TGTGCCAGCAGCTCGAAGCGGGGTCGCACAGATACGCAGTATTTT. It yields the protein CASSSKRGRTDTQYF.

The chain is built from TRBV27 and TRBJ1-2; D remains unclear. The CDR3 sequence is 14 residues long. Trimming shortened V by 3 bases and J by 7 bases, and 15 bases separated the two germline ends. CDR1 is MNHEY and CDR2 is SMNVEV in the germline V gene (reference sequence). CDR3 DNA sequence: TGTGCCAGCAGTTTTCGCGCCCGAACGCCTGGCTACACCTTC. Translating gives CASSFRARTPGYTF.

CDR3: CASSFGEQETQYF. The DNA of the CDR3 is TGTGCCAGCTCCTTCGGAGAACAAGAGACCCAGTACTTC. The chain is built from TRBV18 and TRBJ2-5; D gene ambiguous. Germline V gene lookup returns CDR1 KGHSH and CDR2 LQKENI. The length of the CDR3 is 13 residues. V lost 6 bases, J lost 2 bases, and 10 bases lay in between.

This sequence joins TRBV19 and TRBJ2-7, with D maybe TRBD1 (5 bases). Between the trimmed V and J ends, which lost 5 bases and 3 bases, there was a span of 11 bases. Germline-derived CDR1 and CDR2 are LNHDA and SQIVND (reference sequence). The CDR3 extends over 13 amino acids. The CDR3 protein is CASSPGLGYEQYF. The CDR3 bases are TGTGCCAGTAGTCCAGGGTTAGGCTACGAGCAGTACTTC.

This clone was seen more than once but under ten times. The V call is TRBV7-3, the J call TRBJ2-1; 8 bases line up with TRBD1. CDR3 length: 14 residues. Trimming removed 5 bases from V and 5 bases from J; junction bases left unmatched: 5. CDR1 is SGHTA and CDR2 is FQGTGA in the germline V gene. DNA for the CDR3: TGTGCCAGCAGCCTGTCACAGGGGGACAATGAGCAGTTCTTC. As protein: CASSLSQGDNEQFF.

The V gene is TRBV19, the J gene TRBJ1-1; D is ambiguous. The CDR3 totals 13 residues. V lost 5 bases, J lost 5 bases, and 12 bases lay in between. Germline CDR1 and CDR2: LNHDA and SQIVND (reference sequence). CDR3 sequence reads: CASSPRLATEAFF. The CDR3 coding sequence is TGTGCCAGTAGTCCACGGCTCGCTACTGAAGCTTTCTTT. The complete variable domain, with remaining parts taken from reference TRBV19 and TRBJ1-1, reads DGGITQSPKYLFRKEGQNVTLSCEQNLNHDAMYWYRQDPGQGLRLIYYSQIVNDFQKGDIAEGYSVSREKKESFPLTVTSAQKNPTAFYLCASSPRLATEAFFGQGTRLTVV.

CDR3 sequence (DNA): TGTGCCAGCAGTTACCTGGGCCCCGGGGAGCAGTTCTTC. This sequence encodes CASSYLGPGEQFF. This chain links TRBV6-5 with TRBJ2-1, with D unresolved. CDR3 length equals 13 residues. CDR1 and CDR2 from the germline V gene are MNHEY and SVGAGI. V lost 2 bases, J lost 10 bases, and 12 bases lay in between.

This chain uses TRBV5-5 with TRBJ1-1, with D possibly matching TRBD1 (6 bases). The CDR3 covers 16 residues. Germline values: CDR1 SGHKS, CDR2 YYEKEE (reference sequence). V shed 0 bases and J shed 1 base, with 13 bases lying between them. The CDR3 region has the DNA TGTGCCAGCAGCTTGGGAGCTCAAGGGGGGAACACTGAAGCTTTCTTT. Translating it yields CASSLGAQGGNTEAFF.

This clone appeared a single time. V and J are TRBV30 and TRBJ1-4, with TRBD1 as a possible D gene (5 bases). CDR1 and CDR2 (germline): GTSNPN, SVGIG (reference sequence). V gave up 0 bases and J gave up 8 bases, with 10 bases separating them. The CDR3 extends over 13 amino acids. This chain's CDR3 is CAWSVGVGEKLFF. The DNA of the CDR3 is TGTGCCTGGAGTGTAGGGGTTGGCGAAAAACTGTTTTTT.

V gene TRBV9 combines with J gene TRBJ2-7; 12 nucleotides agree with TRBD2. Trimming took 0 bases from V and 0 from J; bases not matched to a gene: 4. Germline CDR1 reads SGDLS; CDR2 reads YYNGEE. This CDR3 is built from 17 residues. This CDR3 reads CASSVGSTSGGSYEQYF. The CDR3, as DNA: TGTGCCAGCAGCGTAGGATCGACTAGCGGGGGCTCCTACGAGCAGTACTTC.